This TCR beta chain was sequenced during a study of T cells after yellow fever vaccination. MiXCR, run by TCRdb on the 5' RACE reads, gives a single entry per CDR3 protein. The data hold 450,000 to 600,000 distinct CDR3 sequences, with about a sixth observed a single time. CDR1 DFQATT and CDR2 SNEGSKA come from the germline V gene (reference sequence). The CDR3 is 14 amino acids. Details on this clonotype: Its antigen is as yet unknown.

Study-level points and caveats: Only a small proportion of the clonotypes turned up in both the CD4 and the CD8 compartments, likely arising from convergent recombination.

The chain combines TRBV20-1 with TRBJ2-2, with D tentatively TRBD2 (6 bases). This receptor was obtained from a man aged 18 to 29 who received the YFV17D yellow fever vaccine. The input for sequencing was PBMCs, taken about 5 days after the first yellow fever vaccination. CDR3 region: CSAGGGINTGELFF. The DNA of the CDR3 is TGCAGCGCCGGGGGTGGGATTAACACCGGGGAGCTGTTTTTT.